This T cell receptor beta chain was sequenced during a study of T cell repertoires in cytomegalovirus infection. Looking at the study overall: The public TCR beta signatures pointed to both CMV infection and matching HLA type. Study findings and constraints: HLA-C-restricted CMV-specific TCR beta clonotypes prevailed in the ex vivo response.

To note about this clonotype: Its antigen remains unknown.

TCRdb independently ran MiXCR on the reads; one entry per CDR3 protein. Of roughly 150,000 distinct CDR3 sequences in the sample, about 20% were seen once. The germline V gene encodes CDR1 SGHDT and CDR2 YYEEEE. CDR3 length equals 15 residues. V shed 0 bases and J 4 bases; nucleotides not matched to a gene: 1. The rearrangement joins TRBV5-6 to TRBJ2-5; 12 bases map to TRBD2. The origin of this receptor is a human donor in good health (CMV status not recorded). Some clones in this sample may be carry-over from other donors' samples. Input material: PBMCs. CDR3 DNA sequence: TGTGCCAGCAGCTTGGAGGGACTAGCGGGAGAGACCCAGTACTTC. This codes for CASSLEGLAGETQYF.